This T cell receptor beta chain was captured in a study of OX40 agonist ivuxolimab in advanced cancers. V gave up 3 bases and J gave up 8 bases; unmatched junction bases: 6. This CDR3 comprises 14 residues. Germline CDR1 SGHNT, CDR2 YYREEE (reference sequence). Patients with a history of autoimmune disease or on systemic immunosuppression were excluded. The assay was immunoSEQ multiplex PCR, and TCRdb's table has in-frame clones only and misses some. The sample carries more than 80,000 clones, roughly nine tenths recorded once. This TCR came from an adult with an advanced solid tumor such as melanoma, head and neck, liver or kidney cancer. The sample in question was CD4+ or CD8+ T cells sorted from blood, obtained in a trial of the OX40 agonist ivuxolimab. The chain joins TRBV5-4 to TRBJ2-1; 9 positions match TRBD1. The CDR3 sequence: CASSWGQGKDEQFF. The CDR3 DNA sequence: TGTGCCAGCAGCTGGGGACAGGGAAAGGATGAGCAGTTCTTC.